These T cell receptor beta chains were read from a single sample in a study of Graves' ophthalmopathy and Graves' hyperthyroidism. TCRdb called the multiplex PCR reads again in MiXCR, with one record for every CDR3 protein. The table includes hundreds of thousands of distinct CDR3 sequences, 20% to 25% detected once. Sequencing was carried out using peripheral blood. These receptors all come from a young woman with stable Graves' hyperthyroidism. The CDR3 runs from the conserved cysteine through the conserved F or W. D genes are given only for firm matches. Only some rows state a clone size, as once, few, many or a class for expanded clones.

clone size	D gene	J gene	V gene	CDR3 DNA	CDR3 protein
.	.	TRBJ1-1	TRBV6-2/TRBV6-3	TGTGCCAGCAGAAGCGACAGCCACACTGAAGCTGTCTTT	CASRSDSHTEAVF
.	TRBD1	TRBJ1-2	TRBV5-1	TGCGCCAGCAGCCCGGGGACAGAGGAATCCTATGGCTACACCTTC	CASSPGTEESYGYTF
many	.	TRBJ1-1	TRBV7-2	TGTGCCAGCAGTCTTCGCGGGAACACTGAAGCTTTCTTT	CASSLRGNTEAFF
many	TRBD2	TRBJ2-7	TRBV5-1	TGCGCCAGCAGGGTTGATAGCGGGATTGTCTACGAGCAGTACTTC	CASRVDSGIVYEQYF
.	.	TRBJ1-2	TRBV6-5	TGTGCCAGCAGTTACTCGATGGACAGCGACTATGGCTACACCTTC	CASSYSMDSDYGYTF
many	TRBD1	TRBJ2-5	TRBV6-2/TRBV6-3	TGTGCCAGCAGTTACTCAGGACAGGGCCAAGAGACCCAGTACTTC	CASSYSGQGQETQYF
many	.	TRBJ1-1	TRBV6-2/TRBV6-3	TGTGCCAGCAGCTTTCAGAACACTGAAGCTTTCTTT	CASSFQNTEAFF
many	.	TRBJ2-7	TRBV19	TGTGCCAGTAGTACCTCCGGGACGTACGAGCAGTACTTC	CASSTSGTYEQYF
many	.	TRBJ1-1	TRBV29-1	TGCAGCGGACGGAGAAACACTGAAGCTTTCTTT	CSGRRNTEAFF
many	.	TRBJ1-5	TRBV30	TGTGCCTGGGGATCCGGAGGCCCTCAGCCCCAGCATTTT	CAWGSGGPQPQHF
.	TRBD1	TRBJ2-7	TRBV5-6	TGTGCCAGCAGCAACACCGGGACAGGGGGGTACGAGCAGTACTTC	CASSNTGTGGYEQYF
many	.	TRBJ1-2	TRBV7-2	TGTGCCAGCAGCTTAGCGGACGGGGGGCTGCTAGGTGGCTACACCTTC	CASSLADGGLLGGYTF
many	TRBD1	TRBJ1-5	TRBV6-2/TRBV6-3	TGTGCCAGTTTGACCGGGACAGGCACGGATGGCAATCAGCCCCAGCATTTT	CASLTGTGTDGNQPQHF
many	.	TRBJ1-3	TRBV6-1	TGTGCCAGCAGTGCCCGGGGGGACTCTGGAAACACCATATATTTT	CASSARGDSGNTIYF
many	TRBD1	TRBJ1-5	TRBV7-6	TGTGCCAGCAGCCCGACAGGGGAGAGCAATCAGCCCCAGCATTTT	CASSPTGESNQPQHF
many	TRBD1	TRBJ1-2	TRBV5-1	TGCGCCAGCGCGACAGGGACCTCTAACTATGGCTACACCTTC	CASATGTSNYGYTF
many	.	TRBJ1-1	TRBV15	TGTGCCACCAGCAGAGATCAATTTGACAGGTCCATGAACACTGAAGCTTTCTTT	CATSRDQFDRSMNTEAFF
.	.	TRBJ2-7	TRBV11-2	TGTGCCAGCATTGGTGGAGGGGGCCCCAGAGAGCAGTACTTC	CASIGGGGPREQYF
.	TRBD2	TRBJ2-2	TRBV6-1	TGTGCCAGCAGGGCCACGACTAGCGGGGGCATAGCCGGGGAGCTGTTTTTT	CASRATTSGGIAGELFF
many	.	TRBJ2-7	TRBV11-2	TGTGCCAGCAGCTTCGCATTTTCCTACGAGCAGTACTTC	CASSFAFSYEQYF
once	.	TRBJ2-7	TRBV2	TGTGCCAGCAGTGACGACCTGCTCGAGCAGTGCTTC	CASSDDLLEQCF
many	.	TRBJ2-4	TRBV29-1	TGCAGCGTTGAAGGACTAGGGGCGCGAAACATTCAGTACTTC	CSVEGLGARNIQYF
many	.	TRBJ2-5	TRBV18	TGTGCCAGCTCACCACGGCAGGTTCAAGAGACCCAGTACTTC	CASSPRQVQETQYF
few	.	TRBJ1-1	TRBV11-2	TGTGCCAGCAGCTTAGTTAGGGGGATTGGGGACACTGAAGCTTTCTTT	CASSLVRGIGDTEAFF
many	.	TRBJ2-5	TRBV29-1	TGCAGCGTGAGGCGGCCCCCTCAGTACTTC	CSVRRPPQYF
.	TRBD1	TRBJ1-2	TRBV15	TGTGCCACCAGCAGAGATCCGGGACAGGGGACAATTAACTATGGCTACACCTTC	CATSRDPGQGTINYGYTF
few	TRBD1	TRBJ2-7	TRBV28	TGTGCCAGCAGTTTGAGCGGGACAGGGGGCTTTTACGAGCAGTACTTC	CASSLSGTGGFYEQYF
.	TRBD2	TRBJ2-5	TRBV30	TGTGCCTGGAGTGCCGGGGGGGAGACCCAGTACTTC	CAWSAGGETQYF
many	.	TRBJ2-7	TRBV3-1	TGTGCCAGCAGCCACGCCGGGTGGGCCGGGGGCGAGCAGTACTTC	CASSHAGWAGGEQYF
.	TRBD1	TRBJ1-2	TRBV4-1	TGCGCCAGCAGCCATCCACAGGGGGCAGGCTACACCTTC	CASSHPQGAGYTF
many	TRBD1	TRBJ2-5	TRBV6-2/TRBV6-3	TGTGCCAGCAGGGACAGGGGATCCGAAGAGACCCAGTACTTC	CASRDRGSEETQYF
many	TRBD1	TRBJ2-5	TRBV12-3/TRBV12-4	TGTGCCAGCAGTTCCGGGACAGTTCAAGAGACCCAGTACTTC	CASSSGTVQETQYF
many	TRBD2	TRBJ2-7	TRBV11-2	TGTGCCAGCAGCTTAGATGTGACTAGCGGGAGCTACGAGCAGTACTTC	CASSLDVTSGSYEQYF
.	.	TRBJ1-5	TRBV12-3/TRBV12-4	TGTGCCAGCTCCCATCATAGCACGCCCCAGCATTTT	CASSHHSTPQHF
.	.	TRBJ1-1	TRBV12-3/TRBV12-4	TGTGCCAGCAGATCCCGTGCCGAAGCTTTCTTT	CASRSRAEAFF
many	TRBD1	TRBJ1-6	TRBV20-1	TGCAGTGCTTCTCGACAGGGTCCTAGGTCACCCCTCCACTTT	CSASRQGPRSPLHF
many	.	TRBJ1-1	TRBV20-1	TGCAGTGCTAGAGTACCCAGCACTGAAGCTTTCTTT	CSARVPSTEAFF
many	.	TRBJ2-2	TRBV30	TGTGCCTGGACCAAGGGGCAGAACACCGGGGAGCTGTTTTTT	CAWTKGQNTGELFF
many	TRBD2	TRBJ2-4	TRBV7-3	TGTGCCAGCAGCTCCTGGGGGGGTGACATTCAGTACTTC	CASSSWGGDIQYF
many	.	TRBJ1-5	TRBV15	TGTGCCACCAGCAGAGATAAACGGAATCAGCCCCAGCATTTT	CATSRDKRNQPQHF
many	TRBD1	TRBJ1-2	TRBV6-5	TGTGCCAGCAGTTACGGGACAGACTCTTACTATGGCTACACCTTC	CASSYGTDSYYGYTF
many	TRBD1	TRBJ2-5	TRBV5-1	TGCGCCAGCAGCTTGGCGGGACAGCAAGAGACCCAGTACTTC	CASSLAGQQETQYF
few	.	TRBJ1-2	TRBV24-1	TGTGCCACCAGTGACTCTCAACTCTATGGCTACACCTTC	CATSDSQLYGYTF
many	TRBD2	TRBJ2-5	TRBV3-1	TGTGCCAGCAGCCCACCGTTGGGGCGGGGGAGTTCGGAGACCCAGTACTTC	CASSPPLGRGSSETQYF
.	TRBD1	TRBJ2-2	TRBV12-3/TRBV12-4	TGTGCCAGCAGGCCAGGGGGCTCCGGGGAGCTGTTTTTT	CASRPGGSGELFF
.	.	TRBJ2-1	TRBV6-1	TGTGCCAGCAGTCCCGGGACCAGATCGTACAATGAGCAGTTCTTC	CASSPGTRSYNEQFF
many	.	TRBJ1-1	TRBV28	TGTGCCAGCTGCCGCCGGATGAACACTGAAGCTTTCTTT	CASCRRMNTEAFF
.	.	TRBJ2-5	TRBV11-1	TGTGCCAGCAGCTTAGGGAGGATGACTAGTGGATACGAGACCCAGTACTTC	CASSLGRMTSGYETQYF
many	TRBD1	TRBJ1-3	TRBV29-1	TGCAGCGCACTACAGGGGGCTGGAAACACCATATATTTT	CSALQGAGNTIYF
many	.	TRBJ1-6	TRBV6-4	TGTGCCAGCAGTGACTCCTCCGGGTCCTTCGGGGCCCTCCACTTT	CASSDSSGSFGALHF
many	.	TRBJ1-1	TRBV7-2	TGTGCCAGCAGTCTGCCGCGTCGGGAGACTGAAGCTTTCTTT	CASSLPRRETEAFF
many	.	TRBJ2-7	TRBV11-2	TGTGCCAGCAGCCCAGAGGTCCTACCGGGGTACGAGCAGTACTTC	CASSPEVLPGYEQYF
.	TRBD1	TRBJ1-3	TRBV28	TGTGCCAGCAGCGACAGGGGAAAGGTATCTGGAAACACCATATATTTT	CASSDRGKVSGNTIYF
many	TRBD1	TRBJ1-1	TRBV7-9	TGTGCCAGCAGCTTAGGTCGCCAGGGGGACGCTGAAGCTTTCTTT	CASSLGRQGDAEAFF
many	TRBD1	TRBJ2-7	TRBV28	TGTGCCAGCAGTTTAGACAGGGAAGTCTACGAGCAGTACTTC	CASSLDREVYEQYF
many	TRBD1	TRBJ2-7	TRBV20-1	TGCAGTGCTAGAGATCTCTGGGGCAGGGGGTCCTACGAGCAGTACTTC	CSARDLWGRGSYEQYF
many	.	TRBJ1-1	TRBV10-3	TGTGCCATCAGTGCCAGGGGGAACACTGAAGCTTTCTTT	CAISARGNTEAFF
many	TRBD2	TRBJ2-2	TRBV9	TGTGCCAGCAGCCCTGGACTAGCGGGAGAAACCGGGGAGCTGTTTTTT	CASSPGLAGETGELFF